This T cell receptor beta chain appears in the sequencing data of a study of CD8+ T cells in alopecia areata. RNA extraction and reverse transcription yielded cDNA as sequencing template. Profiling relied on immunoSEQ multiplex PCR, and the TCRdb table lists in-frame clones only, not all of them. The sample contains some 120,000 clones, over 55% of which appear only once. V lost 1 base, J lost 5 bases, and 8 bases lay in between. CDR3 size: 13 residues. Per germline, CDR1 SGHVS and CDR2 FQNEAQ. Treatment: oral pan-JAK inhibitor, 5-10 mg twice daily. This sequence originates from a human donor with alopecia areata. The chain uses TRBV7-8 and TRBJ2-5; D assignment may be TRBD1 or TRBD2 (6 bases each). Sequencing used CD4+ T cells sorted from blood, obtained at week 4, from a patient treated with tofacitinib. The CDR3 nucleotides are TGTGCCAGCAGCTTAGAGGGGGGTGAGACCCAGTACTTC. Translation gives CASSLEGGETQYF.